This record concerns one TCR beta chain sequence. The CDR3 totals 17 residues. Germline V CDR1 and CDR2: MNHNY, SVGAGI (reference sequence). V lost 5 bases to trimming and J lost 4 bases; unmatched junction nucleotides: 10. These data originate in a study of blood T cell repertoires in COVID-19. Study-level background: Donors in the United States, Italy and Spain gave samples during acute or convalescent COVID-19. T cells, B-cell-depleted T cells, or PBMCs supplied cDNA or gDNA.

Original handling: Amplified reference gene primers provided the basis for estimating nucleated cell counts. The assay was immunoSEQ multiplex PCR, and TCRdb's table has in-frame clones only and misses some. V, J and clone size are taken as reported in that table, and D and trimming were inferred from the DNA itself. The sample lists about 74,000 clones, approximately 79% seen once, with roughly 15% in the top ten. V and J are TRBV6-6 and TRBJ1-5; 11 bases map to TRBD1. This sequence originates from a man aged 65 to 85 with active or convalescent COVID-19. The material sequenced was peripheral blood. The CDR3 bases are TGTGCCAGCAGTCGCGGGACAGGGGGGATTGGAAATCAGCCCCAGCATTTT. It translates to CASSRGTGGIGNQPQHF.